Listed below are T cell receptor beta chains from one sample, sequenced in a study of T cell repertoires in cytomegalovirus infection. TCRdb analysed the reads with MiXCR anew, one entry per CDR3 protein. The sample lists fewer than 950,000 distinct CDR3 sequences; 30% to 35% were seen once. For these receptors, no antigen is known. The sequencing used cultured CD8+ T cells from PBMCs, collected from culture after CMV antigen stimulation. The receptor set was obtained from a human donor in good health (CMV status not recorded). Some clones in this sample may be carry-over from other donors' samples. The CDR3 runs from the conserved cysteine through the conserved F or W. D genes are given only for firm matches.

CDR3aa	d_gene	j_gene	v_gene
CASSLWQGAQAFF	TRBD1	TRBJ1-1	TRBV7-3
CASSQEGRPTNTGELFF	NA	TRBJ2-2	TRBV4-2
CAIMERGESNTGELFF	TRBD2	TRBJ2-2	TRBV10-3
CASSPGGGSGTQYF	TRBD2	TRBJ2-5	TRBV7-9
CASSYSVPRKNQPQHF	NA	TRBJ1-5	TRBV6-6
CASSYSGTGGYTF	NA	TRBJ1-2	TRBV6-5
CSARGEGPDRPSYEQYF	TRBD1	TRBJ2-7	TRBV20-1
CASSLSPGTADTQYF	NA	TRBJ2-3	TRBV27
CASSLGFLRQPQHF	NA	TRBJ1-5	TRBV5-5
CASSEFFQPGELFF	NA	TRBJ2-2	TRBV25-1
CASSGGAGPTPITYEQYF	TRBD2	TRBJ2-7	TRBV5-7
CASSSGQAYTGELFF	TRBD1	TRBJ2-2	TRBV27
CASSGGQGFNNEQFF	TRBD1	TRBJ2-1	TRBV6-1
CASSSPIGTGEEETQYF	TRBD1	TRBJ2-5	TRBV7-3
CASSEGRARYGYTF	NA	TRBJ1-2	TRBV2
CASSYSTGDPYTGELFF	NA	TRBJ2-2	TRBV6-2/TRBV6-3
CASSSGHYNEQFF	NA	TRBJ2-1	TRBV7-2
CASTPRTGRSRHTQYF	TRBD1	TRBJ2-3	TRBV12-3/TRBV12-4
CASSTLETQYF	NA	TRBJ2-5	TRBV12-3/TRBV12-4
CASSQDRGQETQYF	NA	TRBJ2-5	TRBV14
CASSPSKGTGIYTEAFF	TRBD1	TRBJ1-1	TRBV7-9
CASSRGSGSPLHF	NA	TRBJ1-6	TRBV7-2
CASSPPGFNQETQYF	NA	TRBJ2-5	TRBV7-6
CASSLRSGLAYNSPLHF	NA	TRBJ1-6	TRBV7-2
CATSDFLTGFNTGELFF	TRBD1	TRBJ2-2	TRBV24-1
CASSEGQGGLGSTEAFF	TRBD1	TRBJ1-1	TRBV2
CASSVAQSGTANEAFF	NA	TRBJ1-1	TRBV9
CASSQDLGGQPQHF	NA	TRBJ1-5	TRBV3-1
CASSRRDHYGYTF	NA	TRBJ1-2	TRBV28
CASSGGGENTEAFF	NA	TRBJ1-1	TRBV27
CAISDPEGRGQETQYF	TRBD2	TRBJ2-5	TRBV10-3
CASRNGTLKDGYTF	NA	TRBJ1-2	TRBV27
CASSQPTSGAEDTQYF	TRBD2	TRBJ2-3	TRBV6-5
CASSFDRERTNEKLFF	TRBD1	TRBJ1-4	TRBV12-3/TRBV12-4
CASSFPGRDRNTIYF	NA	TRBJ1-3	TRBV12-3/TRBV12-4
CASSYGPQGGAEAFF	NA	TRBJ1-1	TRBV6-5
CASMAGIIDTEAFF	NA	TRBJ1-1	TRBV19
CASDPGGRGDTQYF	NA	TRBJ2-3	TRBV12-5
CASSLTAVGETQYF	NA	TRBJ2-5	TRBV12-3/TRBV12-4
CASSPTTISGGTYEQYF	TRBD2	TRBJ2-7	TRBV12-3/TRBV12-4
CASSGDSSYEQYF	NA	TRBJ2-7	TRBV7-9
CASSFRGLETQYF	NA	TRBJ2-5	TRBV7-6
CASSYRGNGYGYTF	TRBD1	TRBJ1-2	TRBV12-3/TRBV12-4
CASSASARVAGGYWDTQYF	TRBD2	TRBJ2-3	TRBV9
CAIRLAAPGGTDTQYF	TRBD2	TRBJ2-3	TRBV10-3
CSVVDQPQHF	NA	TRBJ1-5	TRBV29-1
CASSLVLWRKIDYNEQFF	NA	TRBJ2-1	TRBV5-1
CASSAGDKGAYNEQFF	NA	TRBJ2-1	TRBV9
CATEGGDTGELFF	TRBD2	TRBJ2-2	TRBV10-3